A selection of T cell receptor beta chains follows, all from one sample in a study of monozygotic twins with inflammatory bowel disease. TCRdb reprocessed the 5' RACE reads and stores each CDR3 protein as one record, lacking DNA. The ten most abundant clones cover 5.5% to 6.5% of a sample with some 300,000 distinct CDR3 sequences. The sequenced sample consisted of blood. The receptors originated from a human donor with ulcerative colitis or Crohn's disease, or a healthy co-twin of an affected twin (not recorded which). Both conserved end residues are part of each CDR3.

TRBJ2-2 | TRBV5-6 | CASSLGPGELFF
TRBJ2-1 | TRBV5-1 | CASSLGEGYNEQFF
TRBJ2-5 | TRBV11-2 | CASSAPGRVMFQYF
TRBJ1-5 | TRBV12-3/TRBV12-4 | CASRTTGATPQHF
TRBJ2-7 | TRBV5-1 | CASSLDPSAREQYF
TRBJ2-1 | TRBV20-1 | CSAPWRVGGGAPSSYNEQFF
TRBJ2-4 | TRBV20-1 | CSARVAGLAKNIQYF
TRBJ2-2 | TRBV9 | CASSVGGDANSGELFF
TRBJ1-1 | TRBV20-1 | CSARAGQVSYSEAFF
TRBJ1-6 | TRBV4-3 | CASSQDPTTANSPLHF
TRBJ2-3 | TRBV4-3 | CASSQGRGTGISDTQYF
TRBJ1-5 | TRBV6-2/TRBV6-3 | CASTRTGPSGNQPQHF
TRBJ2-7 | TRBV20-1 | CSASLAGTYEQYF
TRBJ2-2 | TRBV5-1 | CASSLDSYTGELFF
TRBJ2-5 | TRBV5-1 | CASSLTSGNQETQYF
TRBJ2-3 | TRBV7-9 | CASSLWQGARLDTQYF
TRBJ2-2 | TRBV2 | CASSEVGGSRRGELFF
TRBJ2-3 | TRBV7-9 | CASSLVGTGGTDTQYF
TRBJ1-4 | TRBV7-2 | CASSLAYRGEKLFF
TRBJ2-1 | TRBV3-1 | CASSQEYNEQFF